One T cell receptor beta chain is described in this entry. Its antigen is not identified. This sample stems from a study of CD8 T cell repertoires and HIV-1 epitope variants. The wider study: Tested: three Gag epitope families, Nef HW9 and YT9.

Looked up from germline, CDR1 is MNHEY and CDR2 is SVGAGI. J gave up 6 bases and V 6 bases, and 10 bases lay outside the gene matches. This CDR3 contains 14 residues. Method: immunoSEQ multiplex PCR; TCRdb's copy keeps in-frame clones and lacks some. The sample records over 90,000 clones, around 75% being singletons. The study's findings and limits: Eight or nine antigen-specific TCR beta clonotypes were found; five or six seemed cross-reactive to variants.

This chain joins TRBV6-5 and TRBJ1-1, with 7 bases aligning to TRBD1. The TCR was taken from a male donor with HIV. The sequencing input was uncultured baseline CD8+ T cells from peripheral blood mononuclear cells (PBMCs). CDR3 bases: TGTGCCAGCAGATCCTCCAGGGGGGCCGCTGAAGCTTTCTTT. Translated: CASRSSRGAAEAFF.